One and the same sample provided the 30 T cell receptor beta chains below, sequenced in a study of OX40 agonist ivuxolimab in advanced cancers. Assay used: immunoSEQ multiplex PCR; TCRdb lists only in-frame clones, some missing. Among over 60,000 clones, around 89% were seen once, and the ten largest hold 0.85% to 0.95%. This specimen was CD4+ or CD8+ T cells sorted from blood, taken in a trial of the OX40 agonist ivuxolimab. The receptor source for this set is an adult with an advanced solid tumor such as melanoma, head and neck, liver or kidney cancer.

This clone showed up just once. The chain links TRBV5-1 to TRBJ1-1, with D hard to call. V was cut by 1 base and J by 1 base, with 11 bases left in between. This CDR3 has 15 amino acids. Germline CDR1 SGHRS, CDR2 YFSETQ. The chain's CDR3 is CASSLLGQKNTEAFF. DNA for the CDR3: TGCGCCAGCAGCTTGCTTGGCCAGAAGAACACTGAAGCTTTCTTT.

The V gene is TRBV18, the J gene TRBJ1-2; D not resolved. V lost 2 bases to trimming and J lost 3 bases, with 10 bases between them. This CDR3 comprises 14 residues. CDR1 KGHSH and CDR2 LQKENI come from the germline V gene. CDR3 sequence (DNA): TGTGCCAGCTCACCAGCCAAGATGGACTATGGCTACACCTTC. This codes for CASSPAKMDYGYTF.

The CDR3 DNA is TGTGCCATCAGTGATGAGACAGGGGGGGAAAAACTGTTTTTT. Translated: CAISDETGGEKLFF. The genes are TRBV10-3 and TRBJ1-4; 9 bases fit TRBD1. The J segment lost 8 bases and the V segment lost 3 bases, leaving 4 bases of the junction unmatched. The CDR3 extends over 14 amino acids. The germline V gene has CDR1 ENHRY and CDR2 SYGVKD.

The chain carries TRBV18 and TRBJ2-5, with D unresolved. The last part of the DNA fits TRBJ2-7 better; the J call may be wrong. Germline loops: CDR1 KGHSH, CDR2 LQKENI. The length of the CDR3 is 14 residues. The CDR3 region is CASSPPVGSYEQYF. CDR3 in DNA: TGTGCCAGCTCACCCCCCGTCGGCTCCTACGAGCAGTACTTC.

This rearrangement joins TRBV28 to TRBJ1-4; D unclear. The CDR3 runs 14 residues. V was pared by 5 bases and J by 2 bases, with 9 bases between. CDR1 is MDHEN and CDR2 is SYDVKM in the germline V gene. Here the CDR3 DNA reads TGTGCCAGCAGTCCCGGGTCGACTAATGAAAAACTGTTTTTT. It translates to CASSPGSTNEKLFF.

The rearrangement joins TRBV6-1 to TRBJ1-1; D unresolved. Deletions cut 2 bases from V and 0 bases from J, with 13 bases between. CDR3 length equals 16 residues. Looked up from germline, CDR1 is MNHNS and CDR2 is SASEGT. In DNA form, the CDR3 reads TGTGCCAGCAGTGAACGTAGGAGAGGAGTGAACACTGAAGCTTTCTTT. Translation gives CASSERRRGVNTEAFF.

This chain links TRBV30 with TRBJ2-3; the match to TRBD2 covers 7 bases. Looked up from germline, CDR1 is GTSNPN and CDR2 is SVGIG (reference sequence). V shed 0 bases, J shed 6 bases, and the junction held 6 bases outside the gene matches. The CDR3 sequence is 14 residues long. CDR3 sequence reads: CAWSVGLETDTQYF. The CDR3, as DNA: TGTGCCTGGAGTGTCGGACTAGAGACGGATACGCAGTATTTT.

The chain joins TRBV7-2 to TRBJ2-7; perhaps D is TRBD1 or TRBD2 (5 bases each). This CDR3 spans 14 amino acids. Trimming left V 0 bases short and J 0 bases short, with 6 bases between. Germline V lookup: CDR1 SGHTA, CDR2 FQGNSA. For the CDR3, the DNA is TGTGCCAGCAGCTTAGCGGGGGTCTCCTACGAGCAGTACTTC. It translates to CASSLAGVSYEQYF.

The chain joins TRBV30 to TRBJ1-2; D is perhaps TRBD1 (6 bases). The V end lost 0 bases, the J end lost 7 bases, and 24 bases lay between the germline ends. The germline gives CDR1 GTSNPN, CDR2 SVGIG (reference sequence). There are 17 residues in the CDR3. The CDR3 loop is CAWSVRAGVRVSSGYTF. DNA for the CDR3: TGTGCCTGGAGTGTACGGGCAGGGGTCCGGGTATCCTCTGGCTACACCTTC.

V gene TRBV28 combines with J gene TRBJ2-7; no clear D. This CDR3 is 13 amino acids long. CDR1 MDHEN and CDR2 SYDVKM come from the germline V gene. The V end lost 7 bases, the J end lost 0 bases, and 10 bases lay between the germline ends. The CDR3 here is CASTPTSSYEQYF. The CDR3 nucleotides read TGTGCCAGCACACCGACGAGCTCCTACGAGCAGTACTTC.

The rearrangement links TRBV20-1 to TRBJ1-6, with a tentative D call TRBD1 (5 bases). Germline V gene data show CDR1 as DFQATT and CDR2 as SNEGSKA (reference sequence). V lost 6 bases and J lost 9, with 9 bases in between. The CDR3 loop spans 11 amino acids. CDR3 residues: CSARGGSPLHF. The CDR3 nucleotides read TGCAGTGCCCGGGGGGGTTCACCCCTCCACTTT.

This chain links TRBV5-1 with TRBJ2-1; 11 bases map to TRBD2. Germline CDR1 reads SGHRS; CDR2 reads YFSETQ. The CDR3 contains 16 residues. V lost 4 bases to trimming and J lost 8 bases; unmatched junction nucleotides: 11. The CDR3 spells CASSPTLAGVSYEQFF. The CDR3 coding sequence is TGCGCCAGCAGCCCAACACTAGCGGGAGTGTCTTATGAGCAGTTCTTC.

The chain carries TRBV7-2 and TRBJ2-7; D assignment may be TRBD1 or TRBD2 (5 bases each). Per the germline V gene, CDR1 is SGHTA and CDR2 is FQGNSA. V was trimmed by 0 bases and J by 2 bases, leaving 11 bases between them. The CDR3 runs to 15 residues. CDR3 in amino acids: CASSLAGRGTYEQYF. Written as DNA, the CDR3 is TGTGCCAGCAGCTTAGCGGGGCGAGGGACCTACGAGCAGTACTTC.

The rearrangement joins TRBV7-2 to TRBJ2-7; D gene ambiguous. Germline V lookup: CDR1 SGHTA, CDR2 FQGNSA. V gave up 4 bases and J gave up 2 bases, with 6 bases separating them. The CDR3 consists of 12 residues. CDR3 sequence: CASSWATYEQYF. As DNA, the CDR3 is TGTGCCAGCAGCTGGGCAACCTACGAGCAGTACTTC.

V and J are TRBV28 and TRBJ1-1; D uncertain. V dropped 5 bases and J dropped 2 bases, with 6 bases sitting between them. Germline V gene data show CDR1 as MDHEN and CDR2 as SYDVKM. This CDR3 has 12 residues. CDR3 sequence reads: CASSISNTEAFF. The CDR3 bases are TGTGCCAGCAGTATCAGTAACACTGAAGCTTTCTTT.

The chain carries TRBV2 and TRBJ2-5; D gene unclear. V shed 9 bases and J shed 5 bases, with 16 bases lying between them. The CDR3 runs to 13 residues. CDR1 and CDR2 (germline): SNHLY, FYNNEI. The chain's CDR3 is CASQTWVEETQYF. The CDR3, as DNA: TGTGCCAGTCAAACGTGGGTCGAGGAGACCCAGTACTTC. The full variable domain, completed using reference TRBV2 and TRBJ2-5, is EPEVTQTPSHQVTQMGQEVILRCVPISNHLYFYWYRQILGQKVEFLVSFYNNEISEKSEIFDDQFSVERPDGSNFTLKIRSTKLEDSAMYFCASQTWVEETQYFGPGTRLLVL.

The chain uses TRBV5-5 and TRBJ1-2, with D unresolved. Germline CDR1 is SGHKS and CDR2 is YYEKEE (reference sequence). The V and J ends lost 1 base and 5 bases respectively, with 15 bases between them. CDR3 length: 15 amino acids. The CDR3 nucleotides are TGTGCCAGCAGCTTGATCACCCTCGACTTTTATGGCTACACCTTC. Its translation is CASSLITLDFYGYTF.

V gene TRBV6-1 combines with J gene TRBJ2-7; TRBD1 is a possible D gene (5 bases). Deletions cut 11 bases from V and 0 bases from J, with 11 bases between. CDR1 and CDR2 from the germline V gene are MNHNS and SASEGT. The length of the CDR3 is 12 residues. DNA for the CDR3: TGTGCCGGAAAGACAGCCTCCTACGAGCAGTACTTC. Protein sequence: CAGKTASYEQYF.

This chain joins TRBV10-3 and TRBJ2-7; the D gene is possibly TRBD1 (6 bases). Germline V CDR1 and CDR2: ENHRY, SYGVKD. The V end was cut by 10 bases, the J end by 2 bases, with 12 bases between. The length of the CDR3 is 12 residues. CDR3 residues: CATRQEAYEQYF. CDR3 coding DNA: TGTGCCACCCGACAGGAAGCCTACGAGCAGTACTTC.

This clone is a singleton in its sample. The chain links TRBV18 to TRBJ1-1; D is ambiguous. The V gene's germline CDR1 is KGHSH and CDR2 LQKENI. The CDR3 covers 14 residues. V was pared by 2 bases and J by 1 base, with 8 bases between. The CDR3 coding sequence is TGTGCCAGCTCACCATATAACGCGAACACTGAAGCTTTCTTT. Protein sequence: CASSPYNANTEAFF.

V and J are TRBV2 and TRBJ1-6, with unresolved D. Looked up from germline, CDR1 is SNHLY and CDR2 is FYNNEI. Between the trimmed V and J ends, which lost 5 bases and 6 bases, there was a span of 11 bases. The CDR3 spans 14 residues. The CDR3 DNA reads TGTGCCAGCAGTTTACGGAGAAGTAATTCACCCCTCCACTTT. Amino acids: CASSLRRSNSPLHF.

The chain uses TRBV19 and TRBJ2-5, with D possibly being TRBD1 (5 bases). Germline values: CDR1 LNHDA, CDR2 SQIVND (reference sequence). The CDR3 runs to 13 residues. V was pared by 3 bases and J by 4 bases, with 9 bases between. This CDR3 reads CASSIQGRETQYF. The DNA for the CDR3 is TGTGCCAGTAGTATCCAGGGCCGAGAGACCCAGTACTTC.

This chain uses TRBV18 with TRBJ2-1; 8 nucleotides agree with TRBD2. The length of the CDR3 is 16 residues. Germline CDR1 reads KGHSH; CDR2 reads LQKENI. Trimming took 0 bases from V and 4 from J; bases not matched to a gene: 5. The CDR3 nucleotides read TGTGCCAGCTCACCACCGGTCGGGGGGGGGTACAATGAGCAGTTCTTC. This gives the protein CASSPPVGGGYNEQFF.

This rearrangement joins TRBV14 to TRBJ2-7; a possible D gene is TRBD2 (5 bases). The germline V and J ends were trimmed by 5 bases and 2 bases, with 10 bases remaining between them. The germline V gene has CDR1 SGHDN and CDR2 FVKESK. This CDR3 has 13 residues. CDR3 nucleotides: TGTGCCAGCAGCTCCCGACTACCCTACGAGCAGTACTTC. Translated, it gives CASSSRLPYEQYF.

V gene TRBV4-1 combines with J gene TRBJ2-2, with TRBD2 matching 7 bases. The CDR3 is made up of 16 amino acids. After removal of 1 base from V and 4 bases from J, the junction contained 6 bases not matched to a gene. Germline lookup yields CDR1 MGHRA and CDR2 YSYEKL. CDR3 protein: CASSQVPGGGTGELFF. The CDR3 region has the DNA TGCGCCAGCAGCCAAGTACCGGGGGGTGGCACCGGGGAGCTGTTTTTT.

This chain uses TRBV11-3 with TRBJ1-4; D is perhaps TRBD1 (5 bases). Germline CDR1 SGHNT, CDR2 YENEEA. This CDR3 has 16 amino acids. The V end lost 5 bases, the J end lost 6 bases, and 19 bases lay between the germline ends. CDR3 DNA: TGTGCCAGCAGCAATTTATACCGGGACGAAGATGAAAAACTGTTTTTT. Translated: CASSNLYRDEDEKLFF.

This chain connects TRBV28 to TRBJ1-2; tentative D call: TRBD1 (5 bases). With 10 bases removed from V and 4 bases from J, the gap between germline ends came to 13 bases. This CDR3 has 12 amino acids. CDR1 and CDR2 (germline): MDHEN, SYDVKM. The CDR3 region has the DNA TGTGCCACCCAGTCAGGGACCTATGGCTACACCTTC. The encoded protein is CATQSGTYGYTF.

This clone came up once. The chain joins TRBV30 to TRBJ1-4; no definite D call. V was shortened by 2 bases and J by 1 base, with 11 bases between the two germline ends. The germline CDR1 and CDR2 sequences are GTSNPN and SVGIG (reference sequence). The CDR3 loop spans 15 amino acids. CDR3 in DNA: TGTGCCTGGAGTATAAAAGGGTTAACTAATGAAAAACTGTTTTTT. It encodes CAWSIKGLTNEKLFF.

The V call is TRBV2, the J call TRBJ1-2, with unresolved D. Germline V gene data show CDR1 as SNHLY and CDR2 as FYNNEI. The CDR3 spans 12 residues. Trimming shortened V by 6 bases and J by 4 bases, and 9 bases separated the two germline ends. The CDR3 nucleotides are TGTGCCAGCAGCAGGCCAGGCTATGGCTACACCTTC. Amino acid sequence: CASSRPGYGYTF.

This chain links TRBV5-6 with TRBJ1-2, with TRBD1 as a possible D gene (5 bases). This CDR3 has 14 residues. The V and J ends lost 4 bases and 5 bases respectively, with 15 bases between them. Per the germline V gene, CDR1 is SGHDT and CDR2 is YYEEEE. CDR3 in DNA: TGTGCCAGCAGCCTTGCCAGGGCTGGATATGGCTACACCTTC. Its translation: CASSLARAGYGYTF.